Listed here is a single TCR beta chain. The data stem from a study of blood T cell repertoires in COVID-19. CDR3 length: 15 amino acids. Germline CDR1 is GTSNPN and CDR2 is SVGIG (reference sequence). V lost 0 bases to trimming and J lost 5 bases, with 16 bases between them. Sequenced by immunoSEQ multiplex PCR; TCRdb stores in-frame clones only, minus some. Here the sample spans some 300,000 clones, approximately 86% being singletons. The chain uses TRBV30 and TRBJ2-5; D possibly corresponds to TRBD2 (6 bases). This sequence originates from a woman aged 50 to 65 with active or convalescent COVID-19. The sequenced sample was peripheral blood. The DNA for the CDR3 is TGTGCCTGGAGTGTACGCCGGGGGATAGGGGAGACCCAGTACTTC. It translates to CAWSVRRGIGETQYF.